The rows below give T cell receptor beta chains drawn from one sample of a study of T cells in Graves' hyperthyroidism and ophthalmopathy. TCRdb itself ran the multiplex PCR reads through MiXCR, one entry per CDR3 protein. The sample yields a few hundred thousand distinct CDR3 sequences, about 15% seen once. The sequenced material came from blood. These receptors all come from a young woman with Graves' hyperthyroidism. Each CDR3 is given with its conserved first and last residue. A D gene is named only where the DNA matches it firmly. Size tells how often a clone was seen (once, few, many) or the class of an expanded clone, and some rows leave it out.

few	.	TRBV9	TRBJ2-3	CASSEQFATDTQYF	TGTGCCAGCAGCGAACAGTTCGCCACAGATACGCAGTATTTT
many	.	TRBV7-6	TRBJ1-6	CASSFWGENSPLHF	TGTGCCAGCAGCTTTTGGGGAGAGAATTCACCCCTCCACTTT
few	.	TRBV30	TRBJ1-3	CAWISRNTIYF	TGTGCCTGGATCTCTCGAAACACCATATATTTT
few	.	TRBV7-3	TRBJ2-1	CASSPMGVRGFLDEQFF	TGTGCCAGCAGCCCGATGGGGGTTCGGGGGTTCCTCGATGAGCAGTTCTTC
many	.	TRBV6-1	TRBJ2-5	CASSPTGVQETQYF	TGTGCCAGCAGTCCGACCGGGGTGCAAGAGACCCAGTACTTC
many	.	TRBV27	TRBJ2-6	CASSAGGSGANVLTF	TGTGCCAGCAGCGCTGGAGGCTCTGGGGCCAACGTCCTGACTTTC
once	.	TRBV5-4	TRBJ2-1	CASSSYTTSYNEQFF	TGTGCCAGCAGCTCATATACGACATCCTACAATGAGCAGTTCTTC
.	.	TRBV4-1	TRBJ2-7	CASSQEWGSNYEQYF	TGCGCCAGCAGCCAAGAATGGGGGAGTAATTACGAGCAGTACTTC
many	.	TRBV12-3/TRBV12-4	TRBJ2-3	CASSFIGTDTQYF	TGTGCCAGCAGTTTTATTGGCACCGATACGCAGTATTTT
many	.	TRBV5-1	TRBJ1-2	CASSFGASQGRAGGYTF	TGCGCCAGCAGCTTTGGGGCCTCCCAGGGCCGAGCTGGGGGCTACACCTTC
few	.	TRBV20-1	TRBJ1-5	CSANMGATSNQPQHF	TGCAGTGCCAATATGGGGGCGACTAGCAATCAGCCCCAGCATTTT
.	.	TRBV6-2/TRBV6-3	TRBJ2-4	CASSRGVDIQYF	TGTGCCAGCAGTAGGGGGGTCGACATTCAGTACTTC
few	.	TRBV20-1	TRBJ1-2	CSARDPSNYGYTF	TGCAGTGCTAGAGATCCCTCTAACTATGGCTACACCTTC
.	TRBD2	TRBV20-1	TRBJ2-1	CSARRREGSGEQFF	TGCAGTGCTAGGCGGCGGGAGGGATCAGGTGAGCAGTTCTTC
few	TRBD1	TRBV19	TRBJ2-7	CASTANPGGTYEQYF	TGTGCCAGTACTGCCAACCCAGGGGGAACCTACGAGCAGTACTTC
few	TRBD1	TRBV25-1	TRBJ2-2	CASTPGQGALTGELFF	TGTGCCAGCACCCCCGGACAGGGGGCGCTAACCGGGGAGCTGTTTTTT
.	.	TRBV4-1	TRBJ2-1	CASSQEEWTGYNEQFF	TGCGCCAGCAGCCAAGAAGAGTGGACTGGGTACAATGAGCAGTTCTTC
.	TRBD1	TRBV7-2	TRBJ1-1	CASSMGDRHEAFF	TGTGCCAGCAGCATGGGGGACAGACATGAAGCTTTCTTT
.	TRBD2	TRBV7-9	TRBJ2-1	CASSLELAGGPPYNEQFF	TGTGCCAGCAGCTTAGAACTAGCGGGAGGGCCTCCCTACAATGAGCAGTTCTTC
few	.	TRBV3-1	TRBJ1-2	CASSPGRVPGGGYTF	TGTGCCAGCAGCCCCGGCAGGGTGCCGGGAGGTGGCTACACCTTC
.	.	TRBV5-1	TRBJ2-1	CASSWQGGSYNEQFF	TGCGCCAGCAGCTGGCAGGGGGGCTCCTACAATGAGCAGTTCTTC
many	.	TRBV12-5	TRBJ2-3	CASGFSAIDTQYF	TGTGCTAGTGGTTTCTCCGCAATAGATACGCAGTATTTT
.	TRBD1	TRBV6-5	TRBJ2-7	CASSYRTGDEQYF	TGTGCCAGCAGTTACCGGACAGGGGACGAGCAGTACTTC
many	.	TRBV6-1	TRBJ2-1	CASRQGTGGDEQFF	TGTGCCAGCAGACAAGGGACCGGGGGCGATGAGCAGTTCTTC
many	.	TRBV11-2	TRBJ2-3	CASSYQGLDTDTQYF	TGTGCCAGCAGCTACCAAGGACTCGACACAGATACGCAGTATTTT
many	.	TRBV7-9	TRBJ2-5	CASSTGQVQYF	TGTGCCAGCAGCACTGGCCAGGTCCAGTACTTC
many	.	TRBV2	TRBJ2-3	CASRTGTDTQYF	TGTGCCAGCAGGACTGGCACAGATACGCAGTATTTT
.	.	TRBV10-3	TRBJ2-7	CAISGRESGADYEQYF	TGTGCCATCAGTGGACGGGAGTCCGGGGCCGACTACGAGCAGTACTTC
many	.	TRBV18	TRBJ1-2	CASSPVSNYGYTF	TGTGCCAGCTCACCTGTTTCTAACTATGGCTACACCTTC
few	.	TRBV16	TRBJ1-4	CASSQGGPNEKLFF	TGTGCCAGCAGCCAAGGCGGTCCTAATGAAAAACTGTTTTTT
many	TRBD1	TRBV28	TRBJ2-1	CASRISLLTGVGDEQFF	TGTGCCAGCAGGATCTCCCTCTTGACAGGGGTAGGAGATGAGCAGTTCTTC
few	TRBD2	TRBV10-2	TRBJ2-1	CASSEVGTAGVSEQFF	TGCGCCAGCAGTGAGGTCGGGACGGCGGGAGTGAGTGAGCAGTTCTTC
many	.	TRBV7-9	TRBJ2-1	CASSLLTVGGDEQFF	TGTGCCAGCAGCTTACTTACGGTAGGGGGGGATGAGCAGTTCTTC
few	.	TRBV14	TRBJ2-1	CASSAEGWNNEQFF	TGTGCCAGCAGCGCCGAAGGATGGAACAATGAGCAGTTCTTC
many	TRBD2	TRBV6-1	TRBJ2-2	CASRGLAGISNTGELFF	TGTGCCAGCAGGGGACTAGCGGGAATATCGAACACCGGGGAGCTGTTTTTT
many	.	TRBV28	TRBJ2-1	CASSSPRGRGNNEQFF	TGTGCCAGCAGTTCCCCCAGGGGCAGGGGCAACAATGAGCAGTTCTTC
few	TRBD2	TRBV6-1	TRBJ2-7	CASREGSGRFYEQYF	TGTGCCAGCAGGGAGGGCAGCGGGAGGTTCTACGAGCAGTACTTC
many	.	TRBV2	TRBJ1-1	CASQVGGNTEAFF	TGTGCCAGCCAGGTCGGGGGGAACACTGAAGCTTTCTTT
few	.	TRBV5-6	TRBJ2-1	CASSPGPTNNEQFF	TGTGCCAGCAGCCCGGGACCGACGAACAATGAGCAGTTCTTC
few	.	TRBV15	TRBJ1-6	CATSVATARNNSPLHF	TGTGCCACCAGCGTAGCCACAGCTCGGAATAATTCACCCCTCCACTTT
many	TRBD2	TRBV18	TRBJ2-7	CASSRSGSGYEQYF	TGTGCCAGCTCTAGAAGCGGGAGCGGCTACGAGCAGTACTTC
many	.	TRBV11-2	TRBJ2-7	CASSPTLRRPYEQYF	TGTGCCAGCAGCCCTACTTTGCGGAGACCCTACGAGCAGTACTTC
few	TRBD2	TRBV19	TRBJ2-1	CASSIGLAGGTNEQFF	TGTGCCAGTAGTATCGGACTAGCGGGAGGAACCAATGAGCAGTTCTTC
few	.	TRBV6-1	TRBJ1-1	CASRVGARVNTEAFF	TGTGCCAGCAGAGTAGGTGCGCGGGTGAACACTGAAGCTTTCTTT
many	TRBD1	TRBV2	TRBJ2-7	CASRGVYGTGPYEQYF	TGTGCCAGCAGGGGGGTATACGGGACAGGGCCCTACGAGCAGTACTTC
once	TRBD2	TRBV20-1	TRBJ2-1	CSAPRTSGSGKFF	TGCAGTGCTCCCCGGACTAGCGGGAGTGGTAAGTTCTTC
few	.	TRBV19	TRBJ2-4	CASSSQKGNIQYF	TGTGCCAGTAGTAGTCAGAAGGGCAACATTCAGTACTTC
.	TRBD2	TRBV4-1	TRBJ2-3	CASSPVLSGSGTDTQYF	TGCGCCAGCAGCCCCGTCCTTAGCGGGAGTGGGACAGATACGCAGTATTTT
.	.	TRBV9	TRBJ1-6	CASSVADSGNSPLHF	TGTGCCAGCAGCGTAGCGGACAGCGGTAATTCACCCCTCCACTTT
many	TRBD2	TRBV11-1	TRBJ2-1	CASSLVAGGNYNEQFF	TGTGCCAGCAGCTTAGTAGCGGGAGGAAACTACAATGAGCAGTTCTTC
many	TRBD1	TRBV20-1	TRBJ2-7	CSARRGTGTSYEQYF	TGCAGTGCTAGAAGGGGGACAGGGACATCCTACGAGCAGTACTTC
many	TRBD1	TRBV11-2	TRBJ1-6	CASSLGTGSTSPLHF	TGTGCCAGCAGCTTGGGGACAGGTTCGACCTCACCCCTCCACTTT
few	.	TRBV6-6	TRBJ2-2	CASSYSNPAFGSGELFF	TGTGCCAGCAGTTACTCTAATCCAGCTTTTGGTTCCGGGGAGCTGTTTTTT